Given below is one TCR beta chain in context. Only in-frame clones appear in the TCRdb table, and some are missing; sequencing was by immunoSEQ multiplex PCR. The table records about 50,000 clones, over 70% of them present only once. Germline lookup yields CDR1 SEHNR and CDR2 FQNEAQ (reference sequence). The CDR3 has 14 amino acids. V was clipped by 5 bases and J by 4 bases, with 13 bases between them. These data come from a study of OX40 agonist ivuxolimab in advanced cancers. The source is an adult with an advanced solid tumor such as melanoma, head and neck, liver or kidney cancer. The chain couples TRBV7-9 to TRBJ2-3; possibly TRBD2 for D (6 bases). This specimen consisted of CD4+ or CD8+ T cells sorted from blood, obtained in a trial of the OX40 agonist ivuxolimab. The CDR3 reads CASSTIGEADTQYF. CDR3 nucleotide sequence: TGTGCCAGCAGCACTATCGGGGAGGCAGATACGCAGTATTTT.